The clone carrying this T cell receptor beta chain has a count of ten or more. What it recognizes is unknown. This entry belongs to a study of post-analysis software for immune sequencing data. Study-wide findings and caveats: Controls had lower frequencies than patients of four or five TRBV segments, which included TRBV5-6, TRBV5-1 and TRBV20-1.

Each TCR beta cDNA library carried unique molecular identifiers. TCRdb used MiXCR to reprocess the PCR reads, holding one entry per CDR3 protein. This table has approximately 260,000 distinct CDR3 sequences, less than 40% appearing once. The CDR3 is made up of 15 amino acids. Germline CDR1 is SGDLS and CDR2 is YYNGEE. The germline V and J ends were trimmed by 4 bases and 5 bases, with 18 bases remaining between them. Sequences were obtained from blood. The sequence was obtained from a girl between 10 and 17 years old with multiple sclerosis. The chain couples TRBV9 to TRBJ2-5; D may be TRBD2 (7 bases). The CDR3 nucleotides read TGTGCCAGCAGCCAAAGGGGGGGGTATGGGGAGACCCAGTACTTC. This gives the protein CASSQRGGYGETQYF.